These 9 T cell receptor beta chains were sequenced from one sample in a study of T cells after yellow fever vaccination. From the 5' RACE reads, TCRdb called clonotypes with MiXCR, one entry per CDR3 protein. The table lists about 110,000 distinct CDR3 sequences, 7.5% to 9.5% of them singletons. Sample: CD8+ T cells sorted from PBMCs, taken 45 days after the yellow fever booster vaccination. The receptors were sampled from a young man who received the YFV17D yellow fever vaccine.

This clonotype was detected only a few times. The V and J genes are TRBV6-2 or TRBV6-3 and TRBJ2-1; tentatively, D is TRBD2 (5 bases). Trimming stripped 4 bases from V and 4 bases from J, with 14 bases between. The CDR3 totals 15 residues. Germline CDR1 reads MNHEY; CDR2 reads SVGEGT. In nucleotides, the CDR3 is TGTGCCAGCAGTTCTTACAGCGGAGCTTACAATGAGCAGTTCTTC. Translated, it gives CASSSYSGAYNEQFF.

This clonotype was counted many times. The chain has TRBV7-2 and TRBJ2-1, with D tentatively TRBD1 (6 bases). Trimming took 6 bases from V and 0 from J, leaving 12 bases between them. In germline, CDR1 is SGHTA, CDR2 FQGNSA. The length of the CDR3 is 15 residues. The chain's CDR3 is CASRQGPSSYNEQFF. Written as DNA, the CDR3 is TGTGCCAGCAGACAGGGACCGAGCTCCTACAATGAGCAGTTCTTC.

This clonotype has at least ten counts. The chain combines TRBV10-2 with TRBJ2-7, with D unclear. Per germline, CDR1 WSHSY and CDR2 SAAADI. The CDR3 runs to 11 residues. Between the trimmed V and J ends, which lost 0 bases and 6 bases, there was a span of 3 bases. CDR3: CASSESGEQYF. In nucleotides, the CDR3 is TGCGCCAGCAGTGAGTCCGGCGAGCAGTACTTC.

There are many counts of this clonotype. The chain combines TRBV29-1 with TRBJ2-1; TRBD2 is a possible D gene (6 bases). The CDR3 extends over 12 amino acids. Trimming pared 7 bases from V and 6 bases from J, leaving 13 bases between. Germline V gene sequence: CDR1 SQVTM, CDR2 ANQGSEA. The CDR3 protein is CSAGVQGNEQFF. In DNA form, the CDR3 reads TGCAGCGCGGGAGTCCAGGGCAATGAGCAGTTCTTC.

This clonotype was counted only a few times. V and J are TRBV7-2 and TRBJ2-7; 8 bases line up with TRBD1. The CDR3 extends over 16 amino acids. CDR1 is SGHTA, CDR2 FQGNSA, per germline. Trimming removed 5 bases from V and 5 bases from J; junction bases left unmatched: 14. CDR3 sequence (DNA): TGTGCCAGCAGCAAATGGGTCGGCAGGGGGCTAGACGAGCAGTACTTC. Protein sequence: CASSKWVGRGLDEQYF.

This clonotype was seen many times. The chain links TRBV4-3 to TRBJ2-3; D remains ambiguous. Germline-derived CDR1 and CDR2 are LGHNA and YSLEER. This CDR3 spans 16 amino acids. Trimming pared 0 bases from V and 3 bases from J, leaving 13 bases between. CDR3 DNA sequence: TGCGCCAGCAGCCAAGATTACCTAGGCGTAACAGATACGCAGTATTTT. Translating gives CASSQDYLGVTDTQYF.

This clonotype appeared a few times. The CDR3 loop is CASSFGPFGRQTGNEQFF. As DNA, the CDR3 is TGCGCCAGCAGTTTCGGCCCTTTTGGACGACAAACGGGTAATGAGCAGTTCTTC. The V call is TRBV5-1, the J call TRBJ2-1; no firm D call. The V gene lost 5 bases and the J gene lost 7 bases, with 28 bases spanning the gap. The CDR3 sequence is 18 residues long. Germline V gene data show CDR1 as SGHRS and CDR2 as YFSETQ. Full variable domain (remainder filled in from reference TRBV5-1 and TRBJ2-1): KAGVTQTPRYLIKTRGQQVTLSCSPISGHRSVSWYQQTPGQGLQFLFEYFSETQRNKGNFPGRFSGRQFSNSRSEMNVSTLELGDSALYLCASSFGPFGRQTGNEQFFGPGTRLTVL.

This clonotype came up many times. The chain uses TRBV20-1 and TRBJ2-7; no firm D call. CDR1 and CDR2 from the germline V gene are DFQATT and SNEGSKA (reference sequence). The CDR3 is 14 amino acids. V gave up 0 bases and J gave up 6 bases, with 15 bases separating them. CDR3 nucleotide sequence: TGCAGTGCTAGAGATCCGCAGGACCCCCGCGAGCAGTACTTC. The encoded protein is CSARDPQDPREQYF.

On this clonotype itself: A much bigger clone sits one base away, suggesting this may be a read error. V usage is TRBV6-5 and J usage is TRBJ2-7; maybe TRBD2 (5 bases). CDR1 is MNHEY and CDR2 is SVGAGI in the germline V gene. The CDR3 is made up of 19 amino acids. Here the CDR3 DNA reads TGTGCCTGCAGTTACTCGCGGAACCCCGGGGTTGCGGGCGCTTACGAGCAGTACTTC. Its protein product is CACSYSRNPGVAGAYEQYF.